This T cell receptor beta chain is drawn from a study of cytomegalovirus exposure and HLA in healthy donors. Primers: 60 Vbeta forward and 13 Jbeta reverse. Assay: immunoSEQ multiplex PCR; the TCRdb copy retains only in-frame clones and omits some. The sample carries fewer than 150,000 clones, roughly 70% recorded once. J gave up 0 bases and V 4 bases, and 9 bases lay outside the gene matches. Germline V gene data show CDR1 as KGHSH and CDR2 as LQKENI. This CDR3 spans 17 amino acids. Input material: PBMCs. The origin of this receptor is a woman in her 40s in good health and CMV-seropositive. The chain uses TRBV18 and TRBJ2-3; TRBD2 agrees at 8 bases. The DNA of the CDR3 is TGTGCCAGCTCACTTAATAGCGGGATGAGTAGCACAGATACGCAGTATTTT. Protein: CASSLNSGMSSTDTQYF.